One sample yielded the 26 T cell receptor beta chains listed below, sequenced in a study of T-cell reconstitution after alpha-beta-depleted transplantation in children. This sample's TCRbeta library carried unique molecular identifier barcodes. TCRdb passed the PCR reads through MiXCR, listing each CDR3 protein once. The repertoire holds 450,000 to 700,000 distinct CDR3 sequences, with more than 20% as singletons. Sequences were derived from PBMCs, sampled before TCRalphabeta/CD19-depleted stem cell transplant. The receptors come from a boy younger than two with Wiskott-Aldrich syndrome, due to receive a stem cell transplant.

This chain links TRBV27 with TRBJ1-6; 12 bases line up with TRBD1. From germline, CDR1 is MNHEY and CDR2 SMNVEV (reference sequence). This CDR3 has 16 amino acids. Unmatched junction bases numbered 8, after V lost 4 bases and J lost 10 bases. CDR3 nucleotide sequence: TGTGCCAGCAGTTCCCTTACCGGGACAGGGGGCTCACCCCTCCACTTT. Encoded protein: CASSSLTGTGGSPLHF.

In this sample, this clonotype turned up a few times. V and J are TRBV6-5 and TRBJ2-1, with D perhaps matching TRBD1 or TRBD2 (7 bases each). This CDR3 contains 14 residues. Germline CDR1 is MNHEY and CDR2 is SVGAGI. V was shortened by 1 base and J by 12 bases, with 16 bases between the two germline ends. The CDR3 DNA sequence: TGTGCCAGCAGTTACTACATTGGGAGGGGGCTGCAGTTCTTC. Translation: CASSYYIGRGLQFF.

This chain connects TRBV11-2 to TRBJ2-2; D remains unclear. Trimming left V 3 bases short and J 7 bases short, with 6 bases between. The CDR3 contains 12 residues. Germline CDR1 and CDR2: SGHAT and FQNNGV. CDR3 coding DNA: TGTGCCAGCAGCTTTTTCAACGGGGAGCTGTTTTTT. Translation gives CASSFFNGELFF.

This clonotype has at least ten counts. V usage is TRBV5-6 and J usage is TRBJ2-1; no firm D call. Trimming cost V 0 bases and J 2 bases, with 6 bases left between them. CDR1 and CDR2 (germline): SGHDT, YYEEEE. The CDR3 runs to 14 residues. The CDR3 sequence is CASSLVPPYNEQFF. The CDR3 nucleotides read TGTGCCAGCAGCTTGGTTCCCCCCTACAATGAGCAGTTCTTC.

This clonotype was seen a few times. The rearrangement links TRBV7-9 to TRBJ2-2; D call uncertain. Trimming pared 4 bases from V and 8 bases from J, leaving 5 bases between. Germline CDR1 and CDR2: SEHNR and FQNEAQ (reference sequence). There are 11 residues in the CDR3. In DNA form, the CDR3 reads TGTGCCAGCAGCTCCAGGGGGGAGCTGTTTTTT. It encodes CASSSRGELFF.

This clonotype was detected only a few times. This rearrangement joins TRBV7-9 to TRBJ2-7; weak D call: TRBD1 (6 bases). The CDR3 covers 15 residues. With 4 bases removed from V and 6 bases from J, the gap between germline ends came to 19 bases. Germline-derived CDR1 and CDR2 are SEHNR and FQNEAQ (reference sequence). This chain's CDR3 is CASSWPNRDDGEQYF. The CDR3, as DNA: TGTGCCAGCAGCTGGCCAAACAGGGACGATGGCGAGCAGTACTTC.

The chain recombines TRBV7-2 with TRBJ1-1, with D perhaps matching TRBD1 (5 bases). V lost 5 bases, J lost 4 bases, and 14 bases lay in between. Germline lookup yields CDR1 SGHTA and CDR2 FQGNSA. CDR3 length equals 14 residues. The CDR3 DNA sequence: TGTGCCAGCAGCCAAGGGGTATTTGGCACTGAAGCTTTCTTT. Its translation is CASSQGVFGTEAFF.

This chain joins TRBV14 and TRBJ2-1; D tentatively reads TRBD1 or TRBD2 (5 bases each). Trimming removed 5 bases from V and 7 bases from J, with 21 bases in between. The germline gives CDR1 SGHDN, CDR2 FVKESK. The CDR3 is 16 amino acids. The CDR3 DNA reads as TGTGCCAGCAGCAAAGCCGGGACCCATCTTGGGAATGAGCAGTTCTTC. As protein: CASSKAGTHLGNEQFF. Complete variable domain (other parts from reference TRBV14 and TRBJ2-1): EAGVTQFPSHSVIEKGQTVTLRCDPISGHDNLYWYRRVMGKEIKFLLHFVKESKQDESGMPNNRFLAERTGGTYSTLKVQPAELEDSGVYFCASSKAGTHLGNEQFFGPGTRLTVL.

The table lists this clonotype with a few counts. The J gene is TRBJ2-5, the V gene TRBV20-1, with a weak D call TRBD2 (6 bases). The V end was cut by 6 bases, the J end by 9 bases, with 14 bases between. The CDR3 contains 11 residues. From germline, CDR1 is DFQATT and CDR2 SNEGSKA (reference sequence). The CDR3 sequence is CSAPTSSAQYF. The CDR3 region has the DNA TGCAGTGCACCGACTAGTTCGGCCCAGTACTTC.

CDR3 loop: CASSLFRHEAFF. Here the CDR3 DNA reads TGCGCCAGCAGCTTGTTCCGGCACGAAGCTTTCTTT. This sequence joins TRBV5-1 and TRBJ1-1; D uncertain. Trimming shortened V by 1 base and J by 8 bases, and 9 bases separated the two germline ends. Looked up from germline, CDR1 is SGHRS and CDR2 is YFSETQ. This CDR3 contains 12 residues.

A few counts support this clonotype. The rearrangement uses TRBV2 and TRBJ2-3; 15 bases are a match to TRBD2. Germline V gene sequence: CDR1 SNHLY, CDR2 FYNNEI. J gave up 2 bases and V 11 bases, and 5 bases lay outside the gene matches. The CDR3 runs 15 residues. In DNA, the CDR3 is TGTGCCTGCGGACTAGCGGGAGGGCCCACAGATACGCAGTATTTT. Protein product: CACGLAGGPTDTQYF.

This clonotype was seen more than once but under ten times. This chain uses TRBV7-2 with TRBJ2-7; 7 nucleotides align to TRBD2. This CDR3 spans 14 amino acids. Trimming cost V 0 bases and J 4 bases; bases outside gene matches: 3. Germline V gene lookup returns CDR1 SGHTA and CDR2 FQGNSA. CDR3 protein: CASSLAGTIYEQYF. CDR3 bases: TGTGCCAGCAGCTTAGCCGGGACTATATACGAGCAGTACTTC.

The chain employs TRBV15 and TRBJ2-7, with D possibly matching TRBD2 (5 bases). V was shortened by 5 bases and J by 2 bases, with 13 bases between the two germline ends. Germline-derived CDR1 and CDR2 are LNHNV and YYDKDF (reference sequence). The CDR3 consists of 14 residues. The CDR3 spells CATSPEGLAYEQYF. The CDR3, as DNA: TGTGCCACCAGCCCTGAGGGTTTGGCCTACGAGCAGTACTTC.

The chain employs TRBV4-2 and TRBJ2-1; tentatively, D is TRBD2 (6 bases). The CDR3 is made up of 16 amino acids. Germline V gene data show CDR1 as LGHNA and CDR2 as YNFKEQ. Trimming removed 4 bases at V and 2 bases at J, with 15 bases between. CDR3 loop: CASSPQWQRAYNEQFF. CDR3 bases: TGTGCCAGCAGCCCCCAATGGCAGCGGGCCTACAATGAGCAGTTCTTC.

The chain recombines TRBV28 with TRBJ2-1, with 12 bases that match TRBD2. CDR1 is MDHEN, CDR2 SYDVKM, per germline. J lost 4 bases, V lost 1 base, and 5 bases had no gene match. The CDR3 has 17 amino acids. The CDR3 spells CASSLLTSGRRYNEQFF. CDR3 in DNA: TGTGCCAGCAGTTTATTGACTAGCGGGAGACGATACAATGAGCAGTTCTTC.

In its sample, this clonotype was seen once. The chain uses TRBV6-2 or TRBV6-3 and TRBJ2-2; 8 nucleotides line up with TRBD1. This CDR3 has 14 residues. The germline V gene encodes CDR1 MNHEY and CDR2 SVGEGT. V shed 5 bases and J 6 bases; nucleotides not matched to a gene: 5. The CDR3 DNA reads TGTGCCAGCAGTCGAATACAGGGGGCCGGGGAGCTGTTTTTT. It is translated as CASSRIQGAGELFF.

V is TRBV5-1 and J is TRBJ1-1; 10 nucleotides match TRBD1. Germline CDR1 reads SGHRS; CDR2 reads YFSETQ. The CDR3 has 16 residues. Trimming took 3 bases from V and 3 from J; bases not matched to a gene: 8. The CDR3 loop reads CASSSDRGRSDTEAFF. In DNA, the CDR3 is TGCGCCAGCAGCTCAGACAGGGGGCGATCTGACACTGAAGCTTTCTTT.

This clonotype appeared once. V usage is TRBV19 and J usage is TRBJ2-7; unclear D gene. The V end was cut by 4 bases, the J end by 3 bases, with 10 bases between. Looked up from germline, CDR1 is LNHDA and CDR2 is SQIVND (reference sequence). CDR3 size: 13 residues. CDR3 in DNA: TGTGCCAGTAGTAAAAAGGGTAACTACGAGCAGTACTTC. Translating gives CASSKKGNYEQYF.

This clonotype has just a few counts. The chain recombines TRBV29-1 with TRBJ2-7; TRBD1 matches 7 bases. Germline CDR1 reads SQVTM; CDR2 reads ANQGSEA. Germline trimming cut 6 bases from V and 6 bases from J; bases unmatched to any gene: 14. The CDR3 is 14 amino acids. This chain's CDR3 is CSVETGFLAGEQYF. The CDR3 DNA reads TGCAGCGTCGAGACAGGGTTTCTCGCCGGCGAGCAGTACTTC.

The chain is built from TRBV20-1 and TRBJ2-3; 13 bases fit TRBD2. Germline V CDR1 and CDR2: DFQATT, SNEGSKA (reference sequence). This CDR3 has 17 amino acids. J lost 3 bases, V lost 5 bases, and 11 bases had no gene match. Here the CDR3 DNA reads TGCAGTGCTCCCTGGACTAGCGGGAGTGTGAGGACAGATACGCAGTATTTT. It is translated as CSAPWTSGSVRTDTQYF.

This chain joins TRBV7-2 and TRBJ2-1; 9 bases are shared with TRBD2. This CDR3 is 13 amino acids long. CDR1 SGHTA and CDR2 FQGNSA come from the germline V gene. Trimming removed 5 bases from V and 9 bases from J; junction bases left unmatched: 5. The CDR3 reads CASSTLAGLEQFF. CDR3 nucleotides: TGTGCCAGCAGCACCCTAGCGGGACTTGAGCAGTTCTTC.

This chain joins TRBV19 and TRBJ2-1, with 10 bases identical to TRBD2. The V gene end was trimmed by 4 bases and the J gene end by 0 bases; junction bases not matched to a gene: 6. CDR3 size: 17 residues. Germline CDR1 and CDR2: LNHDA and SQIVND (reference sequence). The CDR3 is CASSTPLAGHSYNEQFF. CDR3 nucleotides: TGTGCCAGTAGTACCCCACTAGCGGGACACTCCTACAATGAGCAGTTCTTC.

This clonotype has just a few counts. The genes are TRBV28 and TRBJ2-5; D may be TRBD1 or TRBD2 (5 bases each). Trimming removed 7 bases from V and 5 bases from J, with 17 bases in between. Germline V gene data show CDR1 as MDHEN and CDR2 as SYDVKM. The CDR3 has 14 residues. The CDR3 protein is CASKQDGARETQYF. CDR3 nucleotide sequence: TGTGCCAGCAAGCAGGACGGGGCCCGTGAGACCCAGTACTTC.

J is TRBJ2-7 and V is TRBV27, with D possibly being TRBD1 (6 bases). Germline values: CDR1 MNHEY, CDR2 SMNVEV (reference sequence). The ends were cut back, 3 bases at V and 4 bases at J, with 19 bases in the middle. The CDR3 has 16 residues. The CDR3 sequence: CASSLLSRGWRYEQYF. The CDR3 DNA sequence: TGTGCCAGCAGTTTGTTATCAAGGGGGTGGAGATACGAGCAGTACTTC.

V gene TRBV6-1 combines with J gene TRBJ1-2, with no clear D. Germline CDR1 and CDR2: MNHNS and SASEGT. The V and J ends lost 2 bases and 7 bases respectively, with 14 bases between them. This CDR3 has 14 amino acids. The CDR3 protein is CASSEFARDAGYTF. CDR3 DNA: TGTGCCAGCAGTGAATTCGCTAGGGATGCTGGCTACACCTTC.

There are a few counts of this clonotype. The chain couples TRBV20-1 to TRBJ2-1; D uncertain. The CDR3 spans 13 residues. V lost 7 bases and J 0 bases, leaving 10 bases between the germline ends. CDR1 is DFQATT and CDR2 is SNEGSKA in the germline V gene (reference sequence). The CDR3 sequence: CSVSESSYNEQFF. The CDR3 bases are TGCAGTGTATCGGAAAGCTCCTACAATGAGCAGTTCTTC.